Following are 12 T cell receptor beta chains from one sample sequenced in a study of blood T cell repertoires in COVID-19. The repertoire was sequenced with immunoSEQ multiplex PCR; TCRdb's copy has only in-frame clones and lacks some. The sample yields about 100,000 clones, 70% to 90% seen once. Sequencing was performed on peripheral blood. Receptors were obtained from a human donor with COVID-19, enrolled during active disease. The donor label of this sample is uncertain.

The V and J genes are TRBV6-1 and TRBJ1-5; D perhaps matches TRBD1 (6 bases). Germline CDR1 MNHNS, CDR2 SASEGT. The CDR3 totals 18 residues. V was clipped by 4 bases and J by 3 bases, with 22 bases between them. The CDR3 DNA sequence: TGTGCCAGCAGTGTGAGGAACTTCGCCAGGGGCGTCAATCAGCCCCAGCATTTT. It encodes CASSVRNFARGVNQPQHF.

The CDR3 DNA follows: TGTGCCAGCAGCCCGACAGGGGGCCGAAGTGAGCAGTACTTC. It encodes CASSPTGGRSEQYF. The gene calls are TRBV7-8 and TRBJ2-7, with 10 bases that match TRBD1. The germline CDR1 and CDR2 sequences are SGHVS and FQNEAQ. V lost 5 bases, J lost 7 bases, and 8 bases stayed unmatched. The length of the CDR3 is 14 residues. The whole variable domain, remainder taken from reference TRBV7-8 and TRBJ2-7, is GAGVSQSPRYKVAKRGQDVALRCDPISGHVSLFWYQQALGQGPEFLTYFQNEAQLDKSGLPSDRFFAERPEGSVSTLKIQRTQQEDSAVYLCASSPTGGRSEQYFGPGTRLTVT.

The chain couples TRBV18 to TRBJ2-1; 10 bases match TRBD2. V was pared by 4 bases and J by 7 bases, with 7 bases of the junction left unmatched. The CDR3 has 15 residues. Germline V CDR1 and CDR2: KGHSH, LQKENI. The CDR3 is CASSLDLAGDNEQFF. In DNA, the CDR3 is TGTGCCAGCTCACTCGACCTAGCGGGAGATAATGAGCAGTTCTTC. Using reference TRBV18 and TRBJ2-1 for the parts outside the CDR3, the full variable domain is NAGVMQNPRHLVRRRGQEARLRCSPMKGHSHVYWYRQLPEEGLKFMVYLQKENIIDESGMPKERFSAEFPKEGPSILRIQQVVRGDSAAYFCASSLDLAGDNEQFFGPGTRLTVL.

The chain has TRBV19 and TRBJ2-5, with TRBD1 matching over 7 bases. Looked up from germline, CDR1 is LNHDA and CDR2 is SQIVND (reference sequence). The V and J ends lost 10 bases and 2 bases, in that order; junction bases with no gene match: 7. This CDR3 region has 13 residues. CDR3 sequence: CATGQQLQETQYF. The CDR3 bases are TGTGCCACGGGACAGCAGCTACAAGAGACCCAGTACTTC.

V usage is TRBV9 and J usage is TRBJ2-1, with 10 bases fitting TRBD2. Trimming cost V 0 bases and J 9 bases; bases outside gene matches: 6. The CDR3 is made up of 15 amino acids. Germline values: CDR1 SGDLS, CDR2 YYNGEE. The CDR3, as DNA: TGTGCCAGCAGCGTAGTAGCTAGCGGGGGTGGTGAGCAGTTCTTC. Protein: CASSVVASGGGEQFF.

Here the CDR3 reads CASSLAGPSGAQETQYF. Here the CDR3 DNA reads TGCGCCAGCAGCTTGGCTGGGCCTAGCGGGGCGCAAGAGACCCAGTACTTC. This chain uses TRBV5-1 with TRBJ2-5, with 9 bases lining up with TRBD2. Germline CDR1 SGHRS, CDR2 YFSETQ. The CDR3 covers 17 residues. V lost 0 bases, J lost 2 bases, and 8 bases stayed unmatched.

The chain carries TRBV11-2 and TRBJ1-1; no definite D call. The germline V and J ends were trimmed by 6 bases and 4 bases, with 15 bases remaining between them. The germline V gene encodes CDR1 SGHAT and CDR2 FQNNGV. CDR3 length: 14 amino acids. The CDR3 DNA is TGTGCCAGCAGGCAGGCGGGAAGGAGCACTGAAGCTTTCTTT. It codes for CASRQAGRSTEAFF.

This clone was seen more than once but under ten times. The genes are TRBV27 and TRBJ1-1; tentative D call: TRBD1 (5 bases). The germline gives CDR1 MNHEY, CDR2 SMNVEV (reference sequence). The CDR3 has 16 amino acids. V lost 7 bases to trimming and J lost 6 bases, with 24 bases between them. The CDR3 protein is CASIGLFQGLFPEAFF. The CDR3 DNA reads TGTGCCAGCATAGGATTATTCCAGGGTCTGTTTCCTGAAGCTTTCTTT.

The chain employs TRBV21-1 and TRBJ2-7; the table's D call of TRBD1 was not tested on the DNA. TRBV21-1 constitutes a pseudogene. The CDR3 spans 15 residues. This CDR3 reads CASSKRQDRSYEQYF. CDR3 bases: TGTGCCAGCAGCAAACGGCAGGACAGGTCCTACGAGCAGTACTTC.

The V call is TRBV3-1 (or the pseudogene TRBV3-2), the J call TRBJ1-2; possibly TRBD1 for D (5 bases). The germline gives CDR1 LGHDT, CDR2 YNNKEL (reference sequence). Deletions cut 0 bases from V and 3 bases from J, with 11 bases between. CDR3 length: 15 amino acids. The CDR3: CASSQEVWGDYGYTF. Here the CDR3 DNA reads TGTGCCAGCAGCCAAGAAGTGTGGGGGGACTATGGCTACACCTTC.

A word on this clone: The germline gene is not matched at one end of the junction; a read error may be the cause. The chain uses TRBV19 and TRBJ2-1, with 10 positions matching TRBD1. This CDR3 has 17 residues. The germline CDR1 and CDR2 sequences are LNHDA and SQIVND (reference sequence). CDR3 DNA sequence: TGTGCCGGTAGCGCCTGGGTTCCGGGACAGGGGTCAGATGAGCAGTTCTTC. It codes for CAGSAWVPGQGSDEQFF.

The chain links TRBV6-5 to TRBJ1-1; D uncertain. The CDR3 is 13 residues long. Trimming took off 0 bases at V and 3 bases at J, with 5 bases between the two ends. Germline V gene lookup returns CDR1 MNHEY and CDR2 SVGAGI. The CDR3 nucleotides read TGTGCCAGCAGTTACTCGAGGCACACTGAAGCTTTCTTT. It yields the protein CASSYSRHTEAFF.